The 7 T cell receptor beta chains below come from one sample, sequenced in a study of metastatic and nonmetastatic thyroid tumors. With MiXCR, TCRdb called clones anew from the PCR reads. This table has about 11,000 clones, 38% appearing once. Nobody among the patients had been given any treatment before thyroid surgery. Sequencing was carried out using tumor tissue. The source is a female donor with papillary thyroid cancer or a benign thyroid nodule (not recorded which). Some clones in this sample may be carry-over from other donors' samples.

This clone was found a few times. J is TRBJ1-1 and V is TRBV6-1; 7 nucleotides match TRBD1. Unmatched junction bases numbered 8, after V lost 5 bases and J lost 8 bases. The CDR3 totals 13 residues. Germline assignment: CDR1 MNHNS and CDR2 SASEGT. CDR3 nucleotides: TGTGCCAGCAGTACCTTGATGACAGGGGAAGCTTTCTTT. Encoded protein: CASSTLMTGEAFF.

This clone was recorded only once. V is TRBV9 and J is TRBJ1-6; no firm D call. Trimming pared 3 bases from V and 10 bases from J, leaving 14 bases between. There are 14 residues in the CDR3. CDR1 SGDLS and CDR2 YYNGEE come from the germline V gene. CDR3 loop: CASSEEGFQSPLHF. The CDR3 DNA is TGTGCCAGCAGCGAGGAGGGCTTCCAATCACCCCTCCACTTT.

This clone showed up just a few times. CDR3 DNA sequence: TGTGCCAGCAGCTTAGGTGGGCCTTCCTACGAGCAGTACTTC. As protein: CASSLGGPSYEQYF. V usage is TRBV11-2 and J usage is TRBJ2-7; D gene unclear. Germline lookup yields CDR1 SGHAT and CDR2 FQNNGV. The ends were cut back, 1 base at V and 1 base at J, with 8 bases in the middle. The CDR3 extends over 14 amino acids.

The chain links TRBV7-3 to TRBJ2-3, with 11 bases lining up with TRBD2. The germline V gene has CDR1 SGHTA and CDR2 FQGTGA. Losses at the gene ends were 0 bases for V and 6 bases for J; bases not matched to a gene: 5. The CDR3 is 16 amino acids. CDR3 residues: CASSLTGTSGFDTQYF. In DNA, the CDR3 is TGTGCCAGCAGCTTAACAGGGACTAGCGGCTTTGATACGCAGTATTTT.

This clone was counted at least ten times. The chain joins TRBV6-1 to TRBJ1-1, with D tentatively TRBD1 (5 bases). The CDR3 spans 15 residues. Germline CDR1 is MNHNS and CDR2 is SASEGT. Deletions cut 1 base from V and 6 bases from J, with 15 bases between. The CDR3 nucleotides are TGTGCCAGCAGTGAAGACCCAGGGACCCTTCCTGAAGCTTTCTTT. It encodes CASSEDPGTLPEAFF.

This clone was seen more than once but under ten times. This chain uses TRBV6-1 with TRBJ2-7; TRBD2 is a possible D gene (5 bases). Germline V gene data show CDR1 as MNHNS and CDR2 as SASEGT. The CDR3 runs 14 residues. Trimming left V 4 bases short and J 4 bases short, with 14 bases between. CDR3 region: CASSAGLALYEQYF. DNA for the CDR3: TGTGCCAGCAGTGCCGGACTGGCGTTATACGAGCAGTACTTC.

This clone has more than one count but fewer than ten. The chain links TRBV2 to TRBJ1-6; D gene ambiguous. CDR3 length: 13 residues. Germline values: CDR1 SNHLY, CDR2 FYNNEI. Trimming took 11 bases from V and 0 from J, leaving 8 bases between them. The DNA of the CDR3 is TGTGCCGGCCGAAGCTCCTATAATTCACCCCTCCACTTT. This encodes CAGRSSYNSPLHF. Combining the CDR3 with reference TRBV2 and TRBJ1-6 gives the whole variable domain EPEVTQTPSHQVTQMGQEVILRCVPISNHLYFYWYRQILGQKVEFLVSFYNNEISEKSEIFDDQFSVERPDGSNFTLKIRSTKLEDSAMYFCAGRSSYNSPLHFGNGTRLTVT.